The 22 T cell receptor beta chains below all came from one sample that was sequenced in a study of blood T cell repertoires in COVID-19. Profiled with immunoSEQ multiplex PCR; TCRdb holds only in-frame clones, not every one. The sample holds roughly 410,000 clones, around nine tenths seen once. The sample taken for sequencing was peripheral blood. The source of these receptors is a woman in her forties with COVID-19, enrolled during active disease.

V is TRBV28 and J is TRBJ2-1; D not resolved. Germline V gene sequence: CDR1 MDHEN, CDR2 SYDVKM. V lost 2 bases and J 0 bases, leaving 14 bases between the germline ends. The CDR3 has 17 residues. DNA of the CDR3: TGTGCCAGCAGTTTAGGTACCCACAGTTACTCCTACAATGAGCAGTTCTTC. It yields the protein CASSLGTHSYSYNEQFF.

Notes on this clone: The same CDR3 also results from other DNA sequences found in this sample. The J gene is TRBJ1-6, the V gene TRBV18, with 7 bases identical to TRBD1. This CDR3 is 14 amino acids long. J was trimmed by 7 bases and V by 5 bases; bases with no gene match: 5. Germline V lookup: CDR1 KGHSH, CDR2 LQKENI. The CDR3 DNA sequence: TGTGCCAGCTCAACAGGGACAGAAAATTCACCCCTCCACTTT. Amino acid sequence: CASSTGTENSPLHF. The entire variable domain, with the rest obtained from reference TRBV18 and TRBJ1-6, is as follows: NAGVMQNPRHLVRRRGQEARLRCSPMKGHSHVYWYRQLPEEGLKFMVYLQKENIIDESGMPKERFSAEFPKEGPSILRIQQVVRGDSAAYFCASSTGTENSPLHFGNGTRLTVT.

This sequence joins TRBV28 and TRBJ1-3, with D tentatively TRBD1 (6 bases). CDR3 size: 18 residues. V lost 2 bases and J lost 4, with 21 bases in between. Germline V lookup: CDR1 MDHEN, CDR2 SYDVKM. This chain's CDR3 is CASSLGRTDEWRGNTIYF. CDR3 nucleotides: TGTGCCAGCAGTTTAGGGCGGACAGATGAGTGGAGGGGAAACACCATATATTTT.

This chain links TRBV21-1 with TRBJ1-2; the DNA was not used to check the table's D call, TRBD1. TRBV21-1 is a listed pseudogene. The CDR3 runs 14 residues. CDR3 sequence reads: CASRRQGGGYGYTF. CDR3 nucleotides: TGTGCCAGCAGGCGCCAGGGGGGAGGATATGGCTACACCTTC.

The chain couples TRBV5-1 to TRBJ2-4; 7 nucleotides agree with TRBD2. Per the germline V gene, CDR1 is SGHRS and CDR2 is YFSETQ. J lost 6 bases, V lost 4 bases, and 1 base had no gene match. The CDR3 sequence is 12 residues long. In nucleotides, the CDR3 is TGCGCCAGCAGCCCGGGGGGAAACATTCAGTACTTC. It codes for CASSPGGNIQYF.

The CDR3 reads CASSYVVGLGDGYTF. DNA of the CDR3: TGTGCCAGCAGTTACGTTGTGGGACTCGGGGATGGCTACACCTTC. V and J are TRBV6-6 and TRBJ1-2, with D tentatively TRBD1 (5 bases). Trimming removed 2 bases from V and 6 bases from J, with 16 bases in between. The CDR3 totals 15 residues. The V gene's germline CDR1 is MNHNY and CDR2 SVGAGI (reference sequence).

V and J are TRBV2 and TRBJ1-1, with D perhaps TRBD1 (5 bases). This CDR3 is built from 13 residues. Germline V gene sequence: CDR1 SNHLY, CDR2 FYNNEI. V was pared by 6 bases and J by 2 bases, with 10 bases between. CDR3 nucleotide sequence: TGTGCCAGCAGGGATGACAGCAACACTGAAGCTTTCTTT. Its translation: CASRDDSNTEAFF.

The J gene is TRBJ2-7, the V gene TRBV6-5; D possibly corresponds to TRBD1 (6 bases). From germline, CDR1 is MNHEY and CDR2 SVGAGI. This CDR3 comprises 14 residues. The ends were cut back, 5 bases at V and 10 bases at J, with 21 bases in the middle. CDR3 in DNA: TGTGCCAGCAGTACCGGGACAAGACCTACGCGACAGTACTTC. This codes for CASSTGTRPTRQYF.

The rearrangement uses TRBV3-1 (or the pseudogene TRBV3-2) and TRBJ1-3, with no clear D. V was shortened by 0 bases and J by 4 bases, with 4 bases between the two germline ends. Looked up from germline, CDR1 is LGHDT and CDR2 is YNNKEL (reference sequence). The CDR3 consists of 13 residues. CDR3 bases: TGTGCCAGCAGCCAAGATAGCGGAAACACCATATATTTT. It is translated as CASSQDSGNTIYF.

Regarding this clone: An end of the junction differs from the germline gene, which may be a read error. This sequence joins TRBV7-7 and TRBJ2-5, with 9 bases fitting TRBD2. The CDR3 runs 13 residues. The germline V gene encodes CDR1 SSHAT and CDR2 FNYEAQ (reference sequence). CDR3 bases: TGTGCTAGCAGCTTTGGGGTAGCGGGGGCCCCGTACTTC. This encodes CASSFGVAGAPYF.

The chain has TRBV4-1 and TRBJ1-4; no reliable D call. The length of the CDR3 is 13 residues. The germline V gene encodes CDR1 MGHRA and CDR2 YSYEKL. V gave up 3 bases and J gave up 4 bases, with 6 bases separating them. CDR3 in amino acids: CASSQAFNEKLFF. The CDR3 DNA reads TGCGCCAGCAGCCAGGCCTTTAATGAAAAACTGTTTTTT.

The CDR3 loop reads CASSWTSNGYTF. CDR3 DNA: TGTGCCAGCAGTTGGACATCCAACGGCTACACCTTC. This chain connects TRBV2 to TRBJ1-2, with D perhaps TRBD1 (5 bases). Germline CDR1 SNHLY, CDR2 FYNNEI. Trimming took 5 bases from V and 8 from J, leaving 12 bases between them. This CDR3 is built from 12 residues.

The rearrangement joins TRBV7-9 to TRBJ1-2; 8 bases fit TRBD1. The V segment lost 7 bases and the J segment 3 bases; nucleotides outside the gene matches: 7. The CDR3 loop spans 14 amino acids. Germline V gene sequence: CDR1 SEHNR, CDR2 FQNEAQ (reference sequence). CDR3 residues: CASIPGQGDYGYTF. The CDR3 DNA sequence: TGTGCCAGCATCCCCGGACAGGGAGACTATGGCTACACCTTC.

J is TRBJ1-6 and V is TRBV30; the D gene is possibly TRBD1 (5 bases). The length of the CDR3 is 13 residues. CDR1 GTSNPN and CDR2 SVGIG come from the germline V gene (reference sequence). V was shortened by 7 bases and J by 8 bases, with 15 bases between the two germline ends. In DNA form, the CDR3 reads TGTGCCTCCTCTCCGGACAATTATTCACCCCTCCACTTT. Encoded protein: CASSPDNYSPLHF.

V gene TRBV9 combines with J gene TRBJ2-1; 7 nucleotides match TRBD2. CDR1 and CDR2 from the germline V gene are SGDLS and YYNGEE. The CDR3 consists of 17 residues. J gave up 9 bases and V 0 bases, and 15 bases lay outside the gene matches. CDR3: CASSVAPASGTSGEQFF. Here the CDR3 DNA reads TGTGCCAGCAGCGTAGCTCCGGCTAGCGGTACTTCCGGTGAGCAGTTCTTC.

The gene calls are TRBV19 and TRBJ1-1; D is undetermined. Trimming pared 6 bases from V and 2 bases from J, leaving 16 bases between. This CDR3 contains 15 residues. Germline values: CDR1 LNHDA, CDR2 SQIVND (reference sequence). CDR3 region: CASSPPPHINTEAFF. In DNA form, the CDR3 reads TGTGCCAGTAGCCCCCCCCCACATATCAACACTGAAGCTTTCTTT.

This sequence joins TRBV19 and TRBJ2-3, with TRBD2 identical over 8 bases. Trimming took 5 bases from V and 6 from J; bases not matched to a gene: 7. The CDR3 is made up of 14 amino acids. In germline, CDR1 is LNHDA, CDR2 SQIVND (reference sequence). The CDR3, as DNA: TGTGCCAGTAGTCTCCGCGGGGGGATCGATACGCAGTATTTT. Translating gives CASSLRGGIDTQYF.

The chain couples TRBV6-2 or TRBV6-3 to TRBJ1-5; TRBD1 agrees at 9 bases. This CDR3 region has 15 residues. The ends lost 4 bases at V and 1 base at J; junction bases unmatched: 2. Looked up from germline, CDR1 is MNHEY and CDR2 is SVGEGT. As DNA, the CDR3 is TGTGCCAGCAGTTCACAGGGGGCAAGCAATCAGCCCCAGCATTTT. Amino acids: CASSSQGASNQPQHF.

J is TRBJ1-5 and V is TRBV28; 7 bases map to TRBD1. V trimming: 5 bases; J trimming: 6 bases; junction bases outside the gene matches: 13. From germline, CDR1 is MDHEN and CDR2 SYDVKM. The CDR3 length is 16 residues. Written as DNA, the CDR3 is TGTGCCAGCAGTAGTTTAGGGGGCGGGGTTGGTCAGCCCCAGCATTTT. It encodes CASSSLGGGVGQPQHF.

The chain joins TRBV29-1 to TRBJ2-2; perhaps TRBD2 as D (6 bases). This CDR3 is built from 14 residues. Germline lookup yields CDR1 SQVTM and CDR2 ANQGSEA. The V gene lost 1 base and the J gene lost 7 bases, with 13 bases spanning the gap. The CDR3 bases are TGCAGCGTTGAAGGGGGACTGGGGCTCGGGGAGCTGTTTTTT. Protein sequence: CSVEGGLGLGELFF.

CDR3 in amino acids: CAWSVGGSGNTIYF. Written as DNA, the CDR3 is TGTGCCTGGAGTGTAGGGGGCTCTGGAAACACCATATATTTT. The V and J genes are TRBV30 and TRBJ1-3; D is possibly TRBD1 (6 bases). With 0 bases removed from V and 0 bases from J, the gap between germline ends came to 6 bases. The CDR3 runs 14 residues. Germline V gives CDR1 GTSNPN, CDR2 SVGIG (reference sequence). Full variable domain (outside the CDR3, taken from reference TRBV30 and TRBJ1-3): SQTIHQWPATLVQPVGSPLSLECTVEGTSNPNLYWYRQAAGRGLQLLFYSVGIGQISSEVPQNLSASRPQDRQFILSSKKLLLSDSGFYLCAWSVGGSGNTIYFGEGSWLTVV.

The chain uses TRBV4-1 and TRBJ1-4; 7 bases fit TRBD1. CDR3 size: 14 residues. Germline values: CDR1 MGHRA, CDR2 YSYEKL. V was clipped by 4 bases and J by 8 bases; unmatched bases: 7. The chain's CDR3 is CASSLDRVGEKLFF. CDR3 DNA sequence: TGCGCCAGCAGCCTTGACAGGGTCGGAGAAAAACTGTTTTTT.